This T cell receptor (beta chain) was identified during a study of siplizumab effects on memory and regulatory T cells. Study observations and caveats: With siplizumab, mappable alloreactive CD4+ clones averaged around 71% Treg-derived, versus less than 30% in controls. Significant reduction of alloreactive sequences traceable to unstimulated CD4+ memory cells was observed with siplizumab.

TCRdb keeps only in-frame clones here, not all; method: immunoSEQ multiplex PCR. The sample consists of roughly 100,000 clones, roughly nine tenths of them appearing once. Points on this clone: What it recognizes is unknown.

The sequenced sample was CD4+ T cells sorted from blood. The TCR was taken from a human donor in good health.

DNA of the CDR3: TGTGCCAGCAGTTTAGGGGCAGGGTCGAGTCGAGCTTTCTTT. Protein: CASSLGAGSSRAFF. The V call is TRBV27, the J call TRBJ1-1; tentative D call: TRBD1 (5 bases). The CDR3 has 14 amino acids. Per germline, CDR1 MNHEY and CDR2 SMNVEV (reference sequence). V lost 2 bases and J 10 bases, leaving 17 bases between the germline ends.